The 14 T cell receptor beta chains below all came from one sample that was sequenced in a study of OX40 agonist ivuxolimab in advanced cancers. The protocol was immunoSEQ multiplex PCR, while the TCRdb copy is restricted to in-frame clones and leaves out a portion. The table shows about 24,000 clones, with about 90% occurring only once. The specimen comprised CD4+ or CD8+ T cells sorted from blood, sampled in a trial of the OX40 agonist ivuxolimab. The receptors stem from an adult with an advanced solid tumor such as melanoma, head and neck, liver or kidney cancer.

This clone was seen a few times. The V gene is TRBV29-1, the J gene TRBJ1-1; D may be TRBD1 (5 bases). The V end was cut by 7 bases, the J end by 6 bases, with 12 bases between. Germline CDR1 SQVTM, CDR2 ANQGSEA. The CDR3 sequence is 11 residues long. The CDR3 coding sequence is TGCAGCGCCCGAGGGGCGGCTGAAGCTTTCTTT. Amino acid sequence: CSARGAAEAFF.

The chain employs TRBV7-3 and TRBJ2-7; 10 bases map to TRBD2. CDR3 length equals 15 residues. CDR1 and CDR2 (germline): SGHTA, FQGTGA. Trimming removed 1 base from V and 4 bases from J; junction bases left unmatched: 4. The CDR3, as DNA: TGTGCCAGCAGCTTAAGCGGTAGCGGGGGGTACGAGCAGTACTTC. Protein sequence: CASSLSGSGGYEQYF.

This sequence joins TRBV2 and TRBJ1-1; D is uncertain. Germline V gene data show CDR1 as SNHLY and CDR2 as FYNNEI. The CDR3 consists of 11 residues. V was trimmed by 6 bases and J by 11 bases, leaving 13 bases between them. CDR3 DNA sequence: TGTGCCAGCAGGCAACCCGGGAAGGCTTTCTTT. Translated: CASRQPGKAFF.

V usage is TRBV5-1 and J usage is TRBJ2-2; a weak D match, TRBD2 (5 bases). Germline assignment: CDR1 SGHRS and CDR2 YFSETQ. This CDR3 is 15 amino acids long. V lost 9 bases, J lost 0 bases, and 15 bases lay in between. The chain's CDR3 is CATSPGNTNTGELFF. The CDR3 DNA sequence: TGCGCCACCTCCCCGGGAAATACGAACACCGGGGAGCTGTTTTTT. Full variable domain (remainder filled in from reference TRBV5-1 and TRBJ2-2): KAGVTQTPRYLIKTRGQQVTLSCSPISGHRSVSWYQQTPGQGLQFLFEYFSETQRNKGNFPGRFSGRQFSNSRSEMNVSTLELGDSALYLCATSPGNTNTGELFFGEGSRLTVL.

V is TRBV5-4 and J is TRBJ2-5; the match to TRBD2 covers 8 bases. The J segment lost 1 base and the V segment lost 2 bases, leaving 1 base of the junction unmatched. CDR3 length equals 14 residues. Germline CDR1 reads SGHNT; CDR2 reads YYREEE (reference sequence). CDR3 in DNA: TGTGCCAGCAGCTTACGGGAGGGCCAAGAGACCCAGTACTTC. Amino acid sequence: CASSLREGQETQYF.

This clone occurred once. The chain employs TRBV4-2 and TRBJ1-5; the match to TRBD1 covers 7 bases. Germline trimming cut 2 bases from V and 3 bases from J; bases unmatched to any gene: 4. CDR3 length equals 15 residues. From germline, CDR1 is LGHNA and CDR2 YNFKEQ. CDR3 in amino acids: CASSQRDSFNQPQHF. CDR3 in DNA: TGTGCCAGCAGCCAACGGGACAGCTTCAATCAGCCCCAGCATTTT.

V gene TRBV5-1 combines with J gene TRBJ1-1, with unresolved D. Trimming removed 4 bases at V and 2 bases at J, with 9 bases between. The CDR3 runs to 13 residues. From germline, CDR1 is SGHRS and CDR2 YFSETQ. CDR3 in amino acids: CASSPNANTEAFF. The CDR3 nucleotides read TGCGCCAGCAGCCCAAACGCCAACACTGAAGCTTTCTTT.

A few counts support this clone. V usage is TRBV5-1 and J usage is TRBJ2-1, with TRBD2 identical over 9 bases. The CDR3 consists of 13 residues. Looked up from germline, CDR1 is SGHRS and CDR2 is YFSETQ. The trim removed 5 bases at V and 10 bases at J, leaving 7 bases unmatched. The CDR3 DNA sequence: TGCGCCAGCAGAATAGCGGGAGATAACGAGCAGTTCTTC. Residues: CASRIAGDNEQFF. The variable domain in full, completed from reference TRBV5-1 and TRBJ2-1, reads KAGVTQTPRYLIKTRGQQVTLSCSPISGHRSVSWYQQTPGQGLQFLFEYFSETQRNKGNFPGRFSGRQFSNSRSEMNVSTLELGDSALYLCASRIAGDNEQFFGPGTRLTVL.

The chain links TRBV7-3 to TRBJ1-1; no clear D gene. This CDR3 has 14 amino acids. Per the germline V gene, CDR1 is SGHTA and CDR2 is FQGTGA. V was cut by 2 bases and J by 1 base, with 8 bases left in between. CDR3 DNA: TGTGCCAGCAGCTTAGAGGGCAAGAACACTGAAGCTTTCTTT. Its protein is CASSLEGKNTEAFF.

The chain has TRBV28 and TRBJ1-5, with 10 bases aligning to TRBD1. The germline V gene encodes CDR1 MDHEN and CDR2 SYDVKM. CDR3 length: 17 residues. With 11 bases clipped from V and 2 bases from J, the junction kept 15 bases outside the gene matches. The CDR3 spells CASQGDRGLFGNQPQHF. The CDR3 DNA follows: TGTGCCTCACAGGGAGACAGGGGGCTTTTCGGCAATCAGCCCCAGCATTTT.

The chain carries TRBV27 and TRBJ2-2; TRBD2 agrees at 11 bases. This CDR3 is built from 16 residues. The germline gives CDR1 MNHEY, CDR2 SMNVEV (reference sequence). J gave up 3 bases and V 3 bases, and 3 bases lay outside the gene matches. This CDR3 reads CASSFSSGRDTGELFF. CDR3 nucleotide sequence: TGTGCCAGCAGTTTTAGTAGCGGGAGGGACACCGGGGAGCTGTTTTTT.

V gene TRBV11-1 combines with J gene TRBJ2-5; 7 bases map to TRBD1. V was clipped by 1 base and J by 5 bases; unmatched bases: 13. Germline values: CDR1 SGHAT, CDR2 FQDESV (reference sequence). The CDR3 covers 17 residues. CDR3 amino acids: CASSLGSSTGSRETQYF. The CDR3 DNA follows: TGTGCCAGCAGCTTAGGGTCATCGACAGGGTCTCGGGAGACCCAGTACTTC.

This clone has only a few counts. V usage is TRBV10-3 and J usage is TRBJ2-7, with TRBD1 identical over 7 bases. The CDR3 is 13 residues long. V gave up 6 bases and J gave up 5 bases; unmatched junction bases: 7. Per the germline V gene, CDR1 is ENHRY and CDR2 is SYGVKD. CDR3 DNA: TGTGCCATCAGCCCGACAGGGATCCACGAGCAGTACTTC. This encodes CAISPTGIHEQYF.

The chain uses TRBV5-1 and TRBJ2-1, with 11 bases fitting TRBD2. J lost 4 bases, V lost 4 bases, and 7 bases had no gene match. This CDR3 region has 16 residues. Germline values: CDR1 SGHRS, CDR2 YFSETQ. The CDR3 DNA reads TGCGCCAGCAGCCCCCCCGGACTAGCGGGTTACAATGAGCAGTTCTTC. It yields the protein CASSPPGLAGYNEQFF.